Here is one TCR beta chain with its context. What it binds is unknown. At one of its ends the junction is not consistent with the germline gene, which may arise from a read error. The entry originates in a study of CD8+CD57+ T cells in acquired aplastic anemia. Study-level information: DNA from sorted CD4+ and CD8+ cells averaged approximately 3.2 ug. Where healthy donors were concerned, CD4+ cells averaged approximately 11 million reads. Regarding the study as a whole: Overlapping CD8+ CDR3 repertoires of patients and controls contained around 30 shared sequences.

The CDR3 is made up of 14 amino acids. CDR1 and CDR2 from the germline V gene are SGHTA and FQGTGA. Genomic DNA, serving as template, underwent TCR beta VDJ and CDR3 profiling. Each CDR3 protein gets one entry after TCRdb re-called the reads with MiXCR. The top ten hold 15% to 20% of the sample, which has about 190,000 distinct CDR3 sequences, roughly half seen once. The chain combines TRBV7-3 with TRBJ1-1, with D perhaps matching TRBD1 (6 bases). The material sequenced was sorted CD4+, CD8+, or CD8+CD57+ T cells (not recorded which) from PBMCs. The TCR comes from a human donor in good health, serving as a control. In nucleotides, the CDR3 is TGTACCAGCAGCGCTACAGGGCCCAGCGCCGAAGCTTTCTTT. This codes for CTSSATGPSAEAFF.